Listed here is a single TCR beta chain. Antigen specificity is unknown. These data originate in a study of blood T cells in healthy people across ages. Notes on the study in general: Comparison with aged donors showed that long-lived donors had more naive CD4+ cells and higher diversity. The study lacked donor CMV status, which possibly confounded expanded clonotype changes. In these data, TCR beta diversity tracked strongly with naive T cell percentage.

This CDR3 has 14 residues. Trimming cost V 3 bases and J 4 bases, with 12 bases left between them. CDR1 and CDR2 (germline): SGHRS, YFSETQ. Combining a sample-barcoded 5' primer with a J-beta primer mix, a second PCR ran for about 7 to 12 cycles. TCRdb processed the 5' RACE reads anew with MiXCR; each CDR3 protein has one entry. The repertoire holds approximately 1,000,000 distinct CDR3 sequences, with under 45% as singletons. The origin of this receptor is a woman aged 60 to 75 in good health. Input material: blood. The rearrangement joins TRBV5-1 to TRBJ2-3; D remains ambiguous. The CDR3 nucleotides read TGCGCCAGCAGCTCGACACTCTTCGCAGATACGCAGTATTTT. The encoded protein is CASSSTLFADTQYF. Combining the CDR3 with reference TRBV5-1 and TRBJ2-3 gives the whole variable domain KAGVTQTPRYLIKTRGQQVTLSCSPISGHRSVSWYQQTPGQGLQFLFEYFSETQRNKGNFPGRFSGRQFSNSRSEMNVSTLELGDSALYLCASSSTLFADTQYFGPGTRLTVL.